The 6 T cell receptor beta chains below were found in one sample sequenced in a study of blood T cell repertoires in COVID-19. Using immunoSEQ multiplex PCR, the repertoire was profiled, and TCRdb retains in-frame clones only, with some absent. Of around 310,000 clones in the sample, about 87% were seen once. Sequencing used PBMCs or T cells enriched from blood (not recorded which). These receptors came from a man aged 25 to 45 who had recovered from COVID-19.

The gene calls are TRBV5-6 and TRBJ2-4, with 8 bases that match TRBD1. Germline lookup yields CDR1 SGHDT and CDR2 YYEEEE. V shed 4 bases, J shed 3 bases, and the junction held 9 bases outside the gene matches. The CDR3 has 16 residues. The CDR3 spells CASSPTRGLVKNIQYF. The CDR3 coding sequence is TGTGCCAGCAGCCCCACCAGGGGGCTCGTCAAAAACATTCAGTACTTC.

CDR3 loop: CASSYSQGSYTF. The CDR3 DNA sequence: TGTGCCAGCAGTTACTCCCAGGGTAGCTACACCTTC. The V and J genes are TRBV6-2 or TRBV6-3 and TRBJ1-2; D possibly corresponds to TRBD1 (5 bases). Trimming stripped 0 bases from V and 9 bases from J, with 8 bases between. The germline gives CDR1 MNHEY, CDR2 SVGEGT. The length of the CDR3 is 12 residues.

The chain employs TRBV6-6 and TRBJ2-1; D may be TRBD2 (6 bases). CDR1 and CDR2 from the germline V gene are MNHNY and SVGAGI (reference sequence). Trimming took off 8 bases at V and 4 bases at J, with 18 bases between the two ends. The CDR3 spans 15 residues. CDR3 DNA sequence: TGTGCCAGCGAGCCTGCGGCCGGGGGATACAATGAGCAGTTCTTC. Amino acid sequence: CASEPAAGGYNEQFF.

The chain is built from TRBV6-5 and TRBJ2-1, with a tentative D call TRBD1 (6 bases). The CDR3 totals 14 residues. CDR1 and CDR2 (germline): MNHEY, SVGAGI. Between the trimmed V and J ends, which lost 7 bases and 4 bases, there was a span of 14 bases. CDR3 nucleotide sequence: TGTGCCAGCACCATACAGGGCGGGTACAATGAGCAGTTCTTC. It is translated as CASTIQGGYNEQFF.

The rearrangement joins TRBV6-5 to TRBJ2-4; D may be TRBD1 (6 bases). CDR1 and CDR2 (germline): MNHEY, SVGAGI. This CDR3 region has 15 residues. Trimming shortened V by 0 bases and J by 5 bases, and 11 bases separated the two germline ends. The chain's CDR3 is CASSYSGTPENIQYF. The DNA for the CDR3 is TGTGCCAGCAGTTACTCCGGGACACCCGAAAACATTCAGTACTTC.

V is TRBV4-1 and J is TRBJ1-3; no reliable D call. Germline values: CDR1 MGHRA, CDR2 YSYEKL. The V end lost 6 bases, the J end lost 0 bases, and 12 bases lay between the germline ends. This CDR3 has 15 amino acids. The CDR3 protein is CASRGDLFSGNTIYF. CDR3 nucleotides: TGCGCCAGCAGGGGAGATCTGTTCTCTGGAAACACCATATATTTT.